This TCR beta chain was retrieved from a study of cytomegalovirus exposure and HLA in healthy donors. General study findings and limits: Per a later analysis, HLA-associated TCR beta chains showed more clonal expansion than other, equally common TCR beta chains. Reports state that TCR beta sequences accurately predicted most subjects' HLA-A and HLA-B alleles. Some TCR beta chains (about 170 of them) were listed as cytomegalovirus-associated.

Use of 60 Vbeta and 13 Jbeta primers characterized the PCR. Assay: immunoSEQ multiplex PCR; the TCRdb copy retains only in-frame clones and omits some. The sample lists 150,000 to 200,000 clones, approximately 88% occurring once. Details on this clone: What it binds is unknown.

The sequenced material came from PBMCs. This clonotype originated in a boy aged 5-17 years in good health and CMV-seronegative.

CDR3 sequence: CASSYETGFTDTQYF. The CDR3 coding sequence is TGTGCCAGCAGTTACGAGACAGGGTTCACAGATACGCAGTATTTT. This chain uses TRBV28 with TRBJ2-3; 7 bases fit TRBD1. The trim removed 4 bases at V and 2 bases at J, leaving 6 bases unmatched. Germline-derived CDR1 and CDR2 are MDHEN and SYDVKM. This CDR3 is 15 amino acids long.